Included here is one T cell receptor beta chain sequence, with context. Its target is unknown. The sample comes from a study of cytomegalovirus exposure and HLA in healthy donors. Background on the study: Some 85 million unique TCRs from HLA-typed donors were held in an early data release.

Overall study findings and caveats: A missense DCLRE1C variant was associated with V- and J-gene trimming of TCR beta chains in a later analysis, and an independent cohort replicated the association. Segments of the TCR beta V type were, in most cases, productive about 90% or about 30% of the time in an earlier analysis. Most CMV-associated TCR beta chains were later found to appear HLA-restricted.

The PCR was carried out with 60 Vbeta primers and 13 Jbeta primers. Assay used: immunoSEQ multiplex PCR; TCRdb lists only in-frame clones, some missing. The data hold fewer than 200,000 clones, with about 79% observed a single time. Germline CDR1 reads SEHNR; CDR2 reads FQNEAQ (reference sequence). V lost 0 bases and J lost 2; bases outside the gene matches: 7. The CDR3 has 17 residues. The source is a woman in her fifties or sixties in good health and CMV-seropositive. The chain combines TRBV7-9 with TRBJ2-7; 10 bases map to TRBD2. Sequenced input: PBMCs. CDR3 DNA sequence: TGTGCCAGCAGCTTAGCGCACCCTAGCGGGAGCCCCTACGAGCAGTACTTC. It translates to CASSLAHPSGSPYEQYF.